This T cell receptor beta chain derives from a study of molecular identifiers for immune sequencing clone quantification. Study conclusions and caveats: Naive cells had under 1% of molecules in clones above 20 RNA copies, effectors over 97%.

The germline CDR1 and CDR2 sequences are LGHNA and YSLEER. The CDR3 spans 15 residues. Trimming removed 8 bases at V and 2 bases at J, with 18 bases between. As previously described, bulk TCR libraries were made using listed TCR primers. TCRdb fed the PCR reads into MiXCR, producing one record per CDR3 protein. This table holds about half a million distinct CDR3 sequences, 25% found once. As for this clonotype: The antigen is unknown. A much larger clone sits a single nucleotide away, making a read error possible.

This TCR was sampled from a human donor in good health. Some libraries in this study had Jurkat cell RNA spiked in. Material: naive CD8+ T cells from blood, with Jurkat cell RNA spiked in. Subset here: FACS-sorted CD8+CD4-CCR7+CD45RA+ naive T cells. The chain recombines TRBV4-3 with TRBJ2-5, with D perhaps matching TRBD1 (6 bases). As DNA, the CDR3 is TGCGCCAGCGGCCGCAAACTGGACAGTCAAGAGACCCAGTACTTC. It specifies CASGRKLDSQETQYF.